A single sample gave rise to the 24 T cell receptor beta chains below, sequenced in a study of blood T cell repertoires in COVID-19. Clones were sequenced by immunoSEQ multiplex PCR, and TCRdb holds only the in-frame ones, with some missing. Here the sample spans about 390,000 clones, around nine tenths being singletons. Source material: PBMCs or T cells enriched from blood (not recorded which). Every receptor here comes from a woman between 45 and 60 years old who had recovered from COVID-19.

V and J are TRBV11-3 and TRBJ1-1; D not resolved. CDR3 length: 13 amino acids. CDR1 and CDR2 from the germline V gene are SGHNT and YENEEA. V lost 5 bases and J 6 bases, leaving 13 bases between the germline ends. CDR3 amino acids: CASSAVSQAEAFF. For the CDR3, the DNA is TGTGCCAGCAGCGCCGTTTCTCAGGCTGAAGCTTTCTTT.

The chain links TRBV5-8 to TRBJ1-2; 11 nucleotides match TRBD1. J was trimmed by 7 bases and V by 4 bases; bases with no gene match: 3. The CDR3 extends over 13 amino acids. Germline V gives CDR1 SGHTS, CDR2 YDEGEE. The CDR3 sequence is CASSPGTGGGYTF. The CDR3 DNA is TGTGCCAGCAGCCCCGGGACAGGGGGTGGCTACACCTTC.

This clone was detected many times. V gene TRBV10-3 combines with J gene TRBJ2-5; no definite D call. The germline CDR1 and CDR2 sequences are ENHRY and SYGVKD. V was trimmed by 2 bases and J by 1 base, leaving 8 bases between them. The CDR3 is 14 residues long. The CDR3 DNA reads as TGTGCCATCAGTGAGGGTTCGGGCCAAGAGACCCAGTACTTC. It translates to CAISEGSGQETQYF.

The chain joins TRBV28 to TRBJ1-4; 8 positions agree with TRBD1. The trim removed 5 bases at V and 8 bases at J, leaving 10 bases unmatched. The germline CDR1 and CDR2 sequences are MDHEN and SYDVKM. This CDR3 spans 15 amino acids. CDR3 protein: CASSPPRTGPEKLFF. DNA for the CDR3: TGTGCCAGCAGTCCACCTCGGACAGGGCCCGAAAAACTGTTTTTT.

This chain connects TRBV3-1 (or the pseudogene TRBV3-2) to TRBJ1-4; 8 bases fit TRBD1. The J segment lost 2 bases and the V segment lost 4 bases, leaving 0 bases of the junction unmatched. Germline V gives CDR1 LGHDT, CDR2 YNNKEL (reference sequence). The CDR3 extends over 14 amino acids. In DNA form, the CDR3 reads TGTGCCAGCAGCCGACAGGGGACTAATGAAAAACTGTTTTTT. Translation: CASSRQGTNEKLFF.

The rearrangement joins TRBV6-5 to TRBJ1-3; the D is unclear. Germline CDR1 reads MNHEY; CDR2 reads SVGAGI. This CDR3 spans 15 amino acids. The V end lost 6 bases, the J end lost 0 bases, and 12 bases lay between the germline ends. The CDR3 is CASRATVSSGNTIYF. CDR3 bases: TGTGCCAGCAGGGCTACAGTTTCCTCTGGAAACACCATATATTTT.

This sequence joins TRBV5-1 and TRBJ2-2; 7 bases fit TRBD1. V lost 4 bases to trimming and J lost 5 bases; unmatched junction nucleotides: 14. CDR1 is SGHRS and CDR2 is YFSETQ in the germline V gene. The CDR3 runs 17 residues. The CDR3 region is CASSRSLLGQATGELFF. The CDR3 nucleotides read TGCGCCAGCAGCCGTAGCCTATTAGGACAGGCTACCGGGGAGCTGTTTTTT.

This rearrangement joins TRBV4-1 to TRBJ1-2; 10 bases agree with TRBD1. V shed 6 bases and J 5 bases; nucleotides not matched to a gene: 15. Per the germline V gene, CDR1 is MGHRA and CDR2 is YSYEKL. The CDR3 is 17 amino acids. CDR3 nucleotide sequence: TGCGCCAGCAGTCCCCAGCCGGGACAGGGGATCCCTTATGGCTACACCTTC. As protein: CASSPQPGQGIPYGYTF.

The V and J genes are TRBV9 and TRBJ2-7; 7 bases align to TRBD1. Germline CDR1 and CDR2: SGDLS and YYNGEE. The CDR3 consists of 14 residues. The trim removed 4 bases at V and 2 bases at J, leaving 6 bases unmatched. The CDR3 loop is CASSTRQGPYEQYF. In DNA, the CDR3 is TGTGCCAGCAGCACAAGACAGGGTCCCTACGAGCAGTACTTC.

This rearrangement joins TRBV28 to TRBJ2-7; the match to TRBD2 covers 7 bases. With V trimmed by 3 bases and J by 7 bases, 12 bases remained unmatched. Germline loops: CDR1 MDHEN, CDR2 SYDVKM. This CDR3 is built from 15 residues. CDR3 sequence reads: CASSFSGSGAREQYF. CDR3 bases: TGTGCCAGCAGTTTTTCGGGGAGCGGGGCTCGAGAGCAGTACTTC.

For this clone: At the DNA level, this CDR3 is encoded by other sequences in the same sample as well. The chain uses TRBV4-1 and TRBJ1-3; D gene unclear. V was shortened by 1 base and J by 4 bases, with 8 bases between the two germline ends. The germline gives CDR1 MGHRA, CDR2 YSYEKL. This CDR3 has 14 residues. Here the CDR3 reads CASSQGEAGNTIYF. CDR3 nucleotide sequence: TGCGCCAGCAGCCAAGGAGAGGCGGGAAACACCATATATTTT.

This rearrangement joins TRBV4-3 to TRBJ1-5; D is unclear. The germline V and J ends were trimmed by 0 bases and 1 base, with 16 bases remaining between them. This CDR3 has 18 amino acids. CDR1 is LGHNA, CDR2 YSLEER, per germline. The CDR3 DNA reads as TGCGCCAGCAGCCAAGATGCGAGGAGTCGTGGGAGCAATCAGCCCCAGCATTTT. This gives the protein CASSQDARSRGSNQPQHF.

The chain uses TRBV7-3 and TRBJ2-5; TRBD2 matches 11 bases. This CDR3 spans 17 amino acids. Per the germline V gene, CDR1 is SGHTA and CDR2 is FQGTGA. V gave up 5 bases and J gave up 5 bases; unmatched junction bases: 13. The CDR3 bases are TGTGCCAGCAGCCTGGAGGGACCGACTAGCGGGGTGGAGACCCAGTACTTC. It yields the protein CASSLEGPTSGVETQYF.

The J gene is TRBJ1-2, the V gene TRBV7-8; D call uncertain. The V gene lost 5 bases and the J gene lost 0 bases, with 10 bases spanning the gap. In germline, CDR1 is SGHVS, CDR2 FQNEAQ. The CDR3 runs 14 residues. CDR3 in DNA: TGTGCCAGCAGCCCCAGACAACCTAACTATGGCTACACCTTC. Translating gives CASSPRQPNYGYTF.

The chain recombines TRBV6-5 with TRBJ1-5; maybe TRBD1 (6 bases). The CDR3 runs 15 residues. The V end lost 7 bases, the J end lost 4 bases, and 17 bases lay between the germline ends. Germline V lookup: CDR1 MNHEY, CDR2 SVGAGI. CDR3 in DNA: TGTGCCAGCATCCCAGGGGCAAAACGAAATCAGCCCCAGCATTTT. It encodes CASIPGAKRNQPQHF.

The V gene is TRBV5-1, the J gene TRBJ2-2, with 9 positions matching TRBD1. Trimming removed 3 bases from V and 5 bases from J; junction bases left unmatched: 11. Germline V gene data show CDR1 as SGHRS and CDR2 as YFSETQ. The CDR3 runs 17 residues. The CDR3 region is CASSSPDRGVITGELFF. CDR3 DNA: TGCGCCAGCAGCTCCCCCGACAGGGGGGTCATAACCGGGGAGCTGTTTTTT. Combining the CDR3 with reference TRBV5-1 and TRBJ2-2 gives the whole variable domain KAGVTQTPRYLIKTRGQQVTLSCSPISGHRSVSWYQQTPGQGLQFLFEYFSETQRNKGNFPGRFSGRQFSNSRSEMNVSTLELGDSALYLCASSSPDRGVITGELFFGEGSRLTVL.

CDR3 bases: TGCGCCAGCAGCTTGTTTGCGGAAGGCTATGGCTACACCTTC. It translates to CASSLFAEGYGYTF. The chain recombines TRBV5-1 with TRBJ1-2; no definite D call. V lost 1 base and J 4 bases, leaving 11 bases between the germline ends. Germline V gene lookup returns CDR1 SGHRS and CDR2 YFSETQ. The CDR3 covers 14 residues.

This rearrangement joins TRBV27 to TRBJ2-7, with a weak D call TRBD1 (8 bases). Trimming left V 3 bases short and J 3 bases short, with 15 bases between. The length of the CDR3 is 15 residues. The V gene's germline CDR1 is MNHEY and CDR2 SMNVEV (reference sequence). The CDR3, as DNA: TGTGCCAGCAGTTTCAGCGGGACAGGAGTCTACGAGCAGTACTTC. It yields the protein CASSFSGTGVYEQYF.

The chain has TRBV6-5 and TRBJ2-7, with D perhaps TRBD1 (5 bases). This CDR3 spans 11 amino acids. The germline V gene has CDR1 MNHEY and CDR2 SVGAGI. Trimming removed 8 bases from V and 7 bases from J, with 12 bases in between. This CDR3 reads CASQTVLEQYF. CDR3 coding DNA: TGTGCCAGCCAGACAGTACTGGAGCAGTACTTC.

This CDR3 reads CASSPLTYSNQPQHF. CDR3 DNA sequence: TGTGCCAGCAGTCCGCTGACATACTCTAATCAGCCCCAGCATTTT. The rearrangement joins TRBV2 to TRBJ1-5; D unclear. The CDR3 extends over 15 amino acids. Per germline, CDR1 SNHLY and CDR2 FYNNEI. V lost 5 bases to trimming and J lost 4 bases, with 15 bases between them.

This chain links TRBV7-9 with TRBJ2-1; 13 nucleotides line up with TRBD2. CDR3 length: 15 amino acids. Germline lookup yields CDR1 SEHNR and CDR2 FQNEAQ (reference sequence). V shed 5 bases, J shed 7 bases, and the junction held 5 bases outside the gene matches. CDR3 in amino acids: CASSPLTSGGNEQFF. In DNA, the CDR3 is TGTGCCAGCAGCCCCCTGACTAGCGGGGGGAATGAGCAGTTCTTC.

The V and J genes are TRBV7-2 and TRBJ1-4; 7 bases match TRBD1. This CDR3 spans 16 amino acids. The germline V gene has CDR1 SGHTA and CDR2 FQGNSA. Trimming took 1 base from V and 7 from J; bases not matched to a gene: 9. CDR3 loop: CASSLDRGVIFEKLFF. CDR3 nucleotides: TGTGCCAGCAGCTTAGACAGGGGTGTCATTTTTGAAAAACTGTTTTTT.

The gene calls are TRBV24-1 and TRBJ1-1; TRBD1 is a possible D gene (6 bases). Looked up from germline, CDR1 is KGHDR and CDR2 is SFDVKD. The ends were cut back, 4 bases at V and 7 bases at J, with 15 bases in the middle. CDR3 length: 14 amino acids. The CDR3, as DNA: TGTGCCACCAGTGACCTCAGGGGAGGGGTTGAAGCTTTCTTT. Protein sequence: CATSDLRGGVEAFF.

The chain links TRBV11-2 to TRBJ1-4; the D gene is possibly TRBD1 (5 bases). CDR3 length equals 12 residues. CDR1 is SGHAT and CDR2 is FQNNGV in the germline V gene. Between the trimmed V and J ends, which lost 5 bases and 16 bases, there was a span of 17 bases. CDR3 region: CASSPGTAGTFF. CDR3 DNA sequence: TGTGCCAGCAGCCCTGGGACTGCGGGAACGTTTTTT.